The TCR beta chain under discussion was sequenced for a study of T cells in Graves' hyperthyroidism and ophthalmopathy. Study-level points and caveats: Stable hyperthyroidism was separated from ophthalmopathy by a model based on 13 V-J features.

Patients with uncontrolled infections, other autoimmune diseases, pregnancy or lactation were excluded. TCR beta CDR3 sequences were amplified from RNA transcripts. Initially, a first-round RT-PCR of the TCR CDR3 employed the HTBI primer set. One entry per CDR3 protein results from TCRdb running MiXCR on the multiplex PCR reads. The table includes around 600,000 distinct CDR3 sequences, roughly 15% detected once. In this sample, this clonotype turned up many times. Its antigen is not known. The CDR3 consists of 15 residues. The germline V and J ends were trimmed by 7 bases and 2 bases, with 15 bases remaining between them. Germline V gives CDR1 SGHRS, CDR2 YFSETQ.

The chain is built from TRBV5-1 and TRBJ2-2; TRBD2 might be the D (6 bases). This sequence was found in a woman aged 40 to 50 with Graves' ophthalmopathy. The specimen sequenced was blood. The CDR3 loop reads CASCSGLANTGELFF. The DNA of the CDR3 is TGCGCCAGCTGTTCGGGACTGGCTAACACCGGGGAGCTGTTTTTT.